Listed here are 7 T cell receptor beta chains from one sample, sequenced in a study of blood T cell repertoires in COVID-19. Some clones are missing from TCRdb's copy, which holds only in-frame ones; the method was immunoSEQ multiplex PCR. The table includes around 320,000 clones, over 75% detected once. The sample comprised peripheral blood. The receptor source for this set is a human donor in a cohort sampled during active COVID-19.

This clone was counted between two and nine times. CDR3 nucleotide sequence: TGTGCCAGCCGTCCCGGGGGGGGTGTCTATGGCTACACCTTC. This encodes CASRPGGGVYGYTF. The gene calls are TRBV5-4 and TRBJ1-2; weak D call: TRBD1 (5 bases). This CDR3 contains 14 residues. Germline CDR1 and CDR2: SGHNT and YYREEE (reference sequence). Trimming left V 7 bases short and J 4 bases short, with 17 bases between.

The chain is built from TRBV3-1 (or the pseudogene TRBV3-2) and TRBJ2-3, with 7 bases identical to TRBD2. The CDR3 totals 16 residues. Trimming took 1 base from V and 2 from J; bases not matched to a gene: 6. The germline CDR1 and CDR2 sequences are LGHDT and YNNKEL (reference sequence). Written as DNA, the CDR3 is TGTGCCAGCAGCCAAGTACGGGGGGAGGTCACAGATACGCAGTATTTT. Translating it yields CASSQVRGEVTDTQYF.

The chain combines TRBV19 with TRBJ2-3; possibly TRBD1 for D (5 bases). This CDR3 is 13 amino acids long. Germline values: CDR1 LNHDA, CDR2 SQIVND (reference sequence). Trimming removed 6 bases from V and 4 bases from J, with 11 bases in between. The CDR3 protein is CASSQGVADTQYF. CDR3 nucleotide sequence: TGTGCCAGTAGCCAGGGTGTAGCAGATACGCAGTATTTT.

This rearrangement joins TRBV29-1 to TRBJ2-7; no definite D call. This CDR3 region has 10 residues. Trimming pared 6 bases from V and 0 bases from J, leaving 3 bases between. Germline-derived CDR1 and CDR2 are SQVTM and ANQGSEA. The CDR3 region is CSVLSYEQYF. CDR3 DNA: TGCAGCGTCCTCTCCTACGAGCAGTACTTC.

J is TRBJ1-5 and V is TRBV19; a possible D gene is TRBD1 (5 bases). Germline V gene lookup returns CDR1 LNHDA and CDR2 SQIVND (reference sequence). V was shortened by 3 bases and J by 6 bases, with 12 bases between the two germline ends. CDR3 length: 14 residues. The CDR3 nucleotides are TGTGCCAGTAGTATTTATATGGGGCTTCAGCCCCAGCATTTT. As protein: CASSIYMGLQPQHF.

The chain couples TRBV4-1 to TRBJ1-1; D gene ambiguous. The CDR3 covers 15 residues. CDR1 is MGHRA, CDR2 YSYEKL, per germline. Trimming took 1 base from V and 4 from J, leaving 13 bases between them. For the CDR3, the DNA is TGCGCCAGCAGCCAAGGATCAGCTCGGAGCACTGAAGCTTTCTTT. Translated, it gives CASSQGSARSTEAFF.

This chain connects TRBV11-3 to TRBJ2-7; the match to TRBD1 covers 7 bases. Germline lookup yields CDR1 SGHNT and CDR2 YENEEA. CDR3 length: 17 residues. With 0 bases clipped from V and 2 bases from J, the junction kept 10 bases outside the gene matches. The CDR3 bases are TGTGCCAGCAGCTTAGAAGTGGGGACAGCCGCGACCTACGAGCAGTACTTC. Protein product: CASSLEVGTAATYEQYF.